The present entry profiles one T cell receptor (beta chain) with its context. The data belong to a study of blood T cell repertoires in COVID-19. This CDR3 region has 13 residues. The germline V gene has CDR1 WNHNN and CDR2 SYGVQD (reference sequence). The germline V and J ends were trimmed by 1 base and 1 base, with 5 bases remaining between them. Sequencing used immunoSEQ multiplex PCR; TCRdb keeps in-frame clones, though not all of them. In the table there are a few hundred thousand clones, 82% of which are singletons. The sequenced sample consisted of PBMCs or T cells enriched from blood (not recorded which). The clonotype comes from a woman aged 55-70 years who had recovered from COVID-19. V usage is TRBV10-1 and J usage is TRBJ2-7, with D unclear. The CDR3 sequence: CASSEFPSYEQYF. CDR3 DNA: TGCGCCAGCAGTGAGTTTCCTTCCTACGAGCAGTACTTC.